This TCR beta chain was identified in a study of neoadjuvant anti-PD-1 for oral cavity cancer. There are 13 residues in the CDR3. The germline CDR1 and CDR2 sequences are SGDLS and YYNGEE. V was pared by 0 bases and J by 2 bases, with 5 bases between. Assay: immunoSEQ multiplex PCR; the TCRdb copy retains only in-frame clones and omits some. The sample holds 20,000 to 25,000 clones, 45% seen once. This clone has a count of ten or more. Noted time point: after neoadjuvant nivolumab, at surgical resection. The material was tumor tissue, obtained after nivolumab (anti-PD-1) treatment. The clonotype originates from a person aged 40 to 85 with oral cavity squamous cell carcinoma. The J gene is TRBJ1-2, the V gene TRBV9; D is possibly TRBD1 (5 bases). CDR3 residues: CASSVGQNYGYTF. CDR3 sequence (DNA): TGTGCCAGCAGCGTAGGACAGAACTATGGCTACACCTTC.